Listed below are T cell receptor beta chains from one sample, sequenced in a study of blood T cell repertoires in COVID-19. Libraries were prepared by immunoSEQ multiplex PCR; TCRdb keeps only in-frame clonotypes and omits some of them. The sample has fewer than 150,000 clones, around 91% seen once. Sequenced input: peripheral blood. All receptors derive from a woman aged 55-69 years with COVID-19, enrolled during active disease. The CDR3 runs from the conserved cysteine through the conserved F or W. D genes are given only for firm matches. Size is omitted from some rows. Given values are once, few, many or a class for expanded clones.

TRBV6-4,TRBJ2-1,few,TRBD2,TGTGCCAGCAGTGAAGGCGGGGGGGCAGATGAGCAGTTCTTC,CASSEGGGADEQFF
TRBV29-1,TRBJ1-3,-,-,TGCAGCGTGAGGAGTTCCGGAAACACCATATATTTT,CSVRSSGNTIYF
TRBV9,TRBJ2-7,-,TRBD1,TGTGCCAGCAGCGTAGGAGGGACAGCGGACAACTACGAGCAGTACTTC,CASSVGGTADNYEQYF
TRBV27,TRBJ2-5,-,-,TGTGCCAGCGGCCGATGGGGCTCCCCCCAAGAGACCCAGTACTTC,CASGRWGSPQETQYF
TRBV2,TRBJ1-1,-,-,TGTGCCAGCACCTTGACAGGCGCTAACACTGAAGCTTTCTTT,CASTLTGANTEAFF
TRBV19,TRBJ2-1,-,-,TGTGCCAGTAGAGGAAGCGTATACAATGAGCAGTTCTTC,CASRGSVYNEQFF
TRBV3-1/TRBV3-2,TRBJ1-4,-,TRBD1,TGTGCCAGCAGCCGCGGGACAGGTAGTGAAAAACTGTTTTTT,CASSRGTGSEKLFF
TRBV7-9,TRBJ1-2,-,-,TGTGCCAGCAGCTTAGCAGGGGGACGATATGGCTACACCTTC,CASSLAGGRYGYTF
TRBV19,TRBJ1-4,once,-,TGTGCCAGTAGTATACTGGGGGCGACCACTAATGAAAAACTGTTTTTT,CASSILGATTNEKLFF
TRBV5-6,TRBJ1-6,few,TRBD1,TGTGCCAGCAGCTTGAACAGGGGCCTCACGAATTCACCCCTCCACTTT,CASSLNRGLTNSPLHF
TRBV5-1,TRBJ1-1,-,-,TGCGCCAGCAGCCCCCAGAAGGGGGACACTGAAGCTTTCTTT,CASSPQKGDTEAFF
TRBV7-8,TRBJ1-2,-,TRBD1,TGTGCCAGCAGCTTAGCCCAACAGGGGGTCGACTACACCTTC,CASSLAQQGVDYTF
TRBV6-5,TRBJ2-2,once,-,TGTGCCAGTAACGACAGCCCAGGGACCGGGGAGCTGTTTTTT,CASNDSPGTGELFF
TRBV7-2,TRBJ1-2,-,-,TGTGCCAGCAGCTTACTGACAGCTAACTATGGCTACACCTTC,CASSLLTANYGYTF
TRBV4-1,TRBJ2-7,-,TRBD2,TGCGCCAGCAGCCAAACAAGCGGGGGGCCCTTCTACGAGCAGTACTTC,CASSQTSGGPFYEQYF
TRBV7-8,TRBJ2-3,-,-,TGTGCCAGCAGCTGGTCTGGCGGGGTAACAGATACGCAGTATTTT,CASSWSGGVTDTQYF
TRBV4-3,TRBJ1-2,-,-,TGCGCCAGCAGCCAAGTAGGTGGGCAGGGCCAAGCTAACTATGGCTACACCTTC,CASSQVGGQGQANYGYTF
TRBV7-8,TRBJ2-6,once,TRBD1,TGTGCCAGCAGCTCCCGAACCGGGACAGGGGGCACTGGGGCCAACGTCCTGACTTTC,CASSSRTGTGGTGANVLTF
TRBV7-3,TRBJ1-1,once,TRBD1,TGTGCCAGCAGCTCACAGGGGGTGAACACTGAAGCTTTCTTT,CASSSQGVNTEAFF
TRBV27,TRBJ1-5,-,-,TGTGCCAGCAGTTTCTATAGCAATCAGCCCCAGCATTTT,CASSFYSNQPQHF
TRBV6-2/TRBV6-3,TRBJ1-2,-,TRBD1,TGTGCCAGCAGTTACCTGGGACAGGGACCCGTTGGCTATGGCTACACCTTC,CASSYLGQGPVGYGYTF
TRBV5-1,TRBJ1-6,-,-,TGCGCCAGCAGCTTGGTGTTGGACAAACAATCACCCCTCCACTTT,CASSLVLDKQSPLHF
TRBV29-1,TRBJ2-3,-,-,TGCAGCGTTGACAGTCCCCGACTGGGCACAGATACGCAGTATTTT,CSVDSPRLGTDTQYF
TRBV19,TRBJ2-2,few,TRBD2,TGTGCCAGTATCTCGGGGGGTAACACCGGGGAGCTGTTTTTT,CASISGGNTGELFF
TRBV6-6,TRBJ1-1,-,TRBD1,TGTGCCAGCAGTCGACGGGGTGCAGGGGGTGCGGGCCCGAACACTGAAGCTTTCTTT,CASSRRGAGGAGPNTEAFF
TRBV7-2,TRBJ2-5,-,-,TGTGCCAGCAGTTTAATGCGGTTCGGGGAGACCCAGTACTTC,CASSLMRFGETQYF
TRBV12-3/TRBV12-4,TRBJ1-5,-,-,TGTGCCAGCAGTCGGGGGGGCTTGCGGCATTTT,CASSRGGLRHF
TRBV19,TRBJ2-1,-,-,TGTGCCAGTAGTATAGCACAGGCTGGCTACAATGAGCAGTTCTTC,CASSIAQAGYNEQFF